Below are 20 T cell receptor beta chains sequenced from a single sample in a study of T cells in Graves' hyperthyroidism and ophthalmopathy. The investigators amplified TCR beta CDR3 regions from RNA transcripts. Primed by the HTBI set, a first-round RT-PCR was run on the TCR CDR3. TCRdb reprocessed the multiplex PCR reads with MiXCR, giving one entry per CDR3 protein. The profile shows 330,000 or so distinct CDR3 sequences, around 19% of them singletons. The sample was blood. The receptor set was obtained from a man aged 50-60 years with Graves' ophthalmopathy.

This clonotype came up many times. The chain joins TRBV7-3 to TRBJ1-1; D remains unclear. The V end lost 3 bases, the J end lost 3 bases, and 8 bases lay between the germline ends. The germline V gene encodes CDR1 SGHTA and CDR2 FQGTGA. CDR3 length equals 13 residues. The CDR3: CASSFRRDTEAFF. CDR3 coding DNA: TGTGCCAGCAGCTTCCGGAGGGACACTGAAGCTTTCTTT.

Many counts were recorded for this clonotype. The chain is built from TRBV5-1 and TRBJ2-4; a weak D match, TRBD1 (6 bases). In germline, CDR1 is SGHRS, CDR2 YFSETQ. CDR3 length: 15 residues. V lost 0 bases to trimming and J lost 6 bases, with 13 bases between them. CDR3 residues: CASSLALGRGNIQYF. The CDR3 coding sequence is TGCGCCAGCAGCTTGGCACTAGGCAGGGGAAACATTCAGTACTTC.

The J gene is TRBJ2-7, the V gene TRBV6-1; 9 bases are a match to TRBD1. Germline V CDR1 and CDR2: MNHNS, SASEGT. V shed 1 base, J shed 4 bases, and the junction held 5 bases outside the gene matches. The CDR3 sequence is 15 residues long. The CDR3 coding sequence is TGTGCCAGCAGTGAAGGGGACAGGGTGGGATACGAGCAGTACTTC. Translated: CASSEGDRVGYEQYF.

The count of this clonotype is one. The junction shows a germline mismatch at one end, possibly a read error. J is TRBJ2-7 and V is TRBV5-6, with 10 bases that match TRBD2. Germline V lookup: CDR1 SGHDT, CDR2 YYEEEE. The CDR3 is 13 amino acids. CDR3 sequence: CASSPSGSNEQHF. The CDR3 DNA reads as TGTGCCAGCAGCCCTAGCGGGAGCAACGAGCAGCACTTC.

The sample holds a few counts of this clonotype. V and J are TRBV3-1 and TRBJ2-1, with TRBD2 identical over 14 bases. V lost 3 bases, J lost 7 bases, and 8 bases stayed unmatched. The CDR3 is 17 residues long. Germline-derived CDR1 and CDR2 are LGHDT and YNNKEL (reference sequence). CDR3 protein: CASSHGGLAGGTNEQFF. In DNA, the CDR3 is TGTGCCAGCAGCCACGGAGGACTAGCGGGAGGAACGAATGAGCAGTTCTTC.

The J gene is TRBJ2-3, the V gene TRBV24-1; D is perhaps TRBD2 (5 bases). This CDR3 is 15 amino acids long. Germline CDR1 KGHDR, CDR2 SFDVKD. V lost 4 bases, J lost 3 bases, and 13 bases lay in between. The CDR3 DNA reads as TGTGCCACCAGTGACGAGGGTTTTGGGACAGATACGCAGTATTTT. This gives the protein CATSDEGFGTDTQYF.

This clonotype was seen ten or more times. This chain joins TRBV5-1 and TRBJ2-1, with no clear D. CDR1 and CDR2 from the germline V gene are SGHRS and YFSETQ. V lost 4 bases and J 7 bases, leaving 15 bases between the germline ends. This CDR3 spans 14 amino acids. In DNA, the CDR3 is TGCGCCAGCAGCCAATGGACGGACGTGAATGAGCAGTTCTTC. It specifies CASSQWTDVNEQFF. Drawing the rest from reference TRBV5-1 and TRBJ2-1, the complete variable domain is KAGVTQTPRYLIKTRGQQVTLSCSPISGHRSVSWYQQTPGQGLQFLFEYFSETQRNKGNFPGRFSGRQFSNSRSEMNVSTLELGDSALYLCASSQWTDVNEQFFGPGTRLTVL.

This chain connects TRBV20-1 to TRBJ2-7, with TRBD2 matching over 15 bases. CDR3 size: 15 residues. Losses at the gene ends were 6 bases for V and 1 base for J; bases not matched to a gene: 4. Germline lookup yields CDR1 DFQATT and CDR2 SNEGSKA (reference sequence). The DNA of the CDR3 is TGCAGTGCGATTGGGACTAGCGGGAGGTCCTACGAGCAGTACTTC. This codes for CSAIGTSGRSYEQYF.

This chain links TRBV9 with TRBJ2-5; 12 bases map to TRBD1. After removal of 4 bases from V and 4 bases from J, the junction contained 11 bases not matched to a gene. Germline CDR1 is SGDLS and CDR2 is YYNGEE. The CDR3 totals 17 residues. DNA for the CDR3: TGTGCCAGCAGCCCCCAGGGGACAGGGGGCTTTGCAGAGACCCAGTACTTC. Translating gives CASSPQGTGGFAETQYF.

In this sample, this clonotype turned up a few times. V and J are TRBV19 and TRBJ2-2, with TRBD2 matching over 13 bases. Germline lookup yields CDR1 LNHDA and CDR2 SQIVND (reference sequence). Trimming took 8 bases from V and 2 from J; bases not matched to a gene: 8. The CDR3 runs to 17 residues. CDR3: CASRTSGSPTNTGELFF. For the CDR3, the DNA is TGTGCCAGTCGGACTAGCGGGAGCCCCACTAACACCGGGGAGCTGTTTTTT.

The V call is TRBV19, the J call TRBJ2-4, with 7 bases that match TRBD2. Unmatched junction bases numbered 14, after V lost 3 bases and J lost 0 bases. This CDR3 contains 19 residues. The germline gives CDR1 LNHDA, CDR2 SQIVND (reference sequence). CDR3: CASSIPPAGRLLAKNIQYF. In DNA, the CDR3 is TGTGCCAGTAGTATTCCCCCAGCGGGAAGGCTGCTAGCCAAAAACATTCAGTACTTC.

Many counts were recorded for this clonotype. The chain uses TRBV30 and TRBJ1-2; 8 positions match TRBD1. With 8 bases clipped from V and 3 bases from J, the junction kept 8 bases outside the gene matches. This CDR3 has 13 amino acids. Germline V gene data show CDR1 as GTSNPN and CDR2 as SVGIG (reference sequence). In nucleotides, the CDR3 is TGTGCCCTCACCACAGGGGGTGACTATGGCTACACCTTC. It specifies CALTTGGDYGYTF.

This clonotype was counted many times. This rearrangement joins TRBV20-1 to TRBJ1-1; the D is unclear. The CDR3 is 11 residues long. V lost 8 bases, J lost 2 bases, and 9 bases lay in between. Germline assignment: CDR1 DFQATT and CDR2 SNEGSKA (reference sequence). The CDR3 DNA follows: TGCAGTCTCACACCCAACACTGAAGCTTTCTTT. Translating it yields CSLTPNTEAFF.

Many counts were recorded for this clonotype. V gene TRBV28 combines with J gene TRBJ1-2; maybe TRBD1 (6 bases). V was pared by 3 bases and J by 4 bases, with 15 bases between. CDR3 size: 15 residues. In germline, CDR1 is MDHEN, CDR2 SYDVKM. The CDR3 DNA reads as TGTGCCAGCAGTTTGATGGCAGGGGAGGTCTATGGCTACACCTTC. As protein: CASSLMAGEVYGYTF.

This clonotype showed up many times. The V gene is TRBV28, the J gene TRBJ2-5; D is undetermined. CDR3 length: 16 residues. Trimming removed 2 bases from V and 2 bases from J, with 15 bases in between. CDR1 and CDR2 (germline): MDHEN, SYDVKM. As DNA, the CDR3 is TGTGCCAGCAGTTTAGGAATCGGAATCTCGCAAGAGACCCAGTACTTC. Its protein product is CASSLGIGISQETQYF.

The V call is TRBV5-1, the J call TRBJ2-2, with D possibly being TRBD1 (6 bases). The CDR3 contains 14 residues. Looked up from germline, CDR1 is SGHRS and CDR2 is YFSETQ. Deletions cut 4 bases from V and 6 bases from J, with 13 bases between. This CDR3 is CASSPQGTAGELFF. The CDR3 DNA follows: TGCGCCAGCAGCCCACAGGGTACGGCCGGGGAGCTGTTTTTT.

This clonotype occurred a few times. This rearrangement joins TRBV6-1 to TRBJ1-1, with D possibly being TRBD1 (5 bases). The germline V gene encodes CDR1 MNHNS and CDR2 SASEGT. The germline V and J ends were trimmed by 4 bases and 6 bases, with 15 bases remaining between them. This CDR3 has 14 amino acids. The CDR3 sequence is CASSVGGRGPEAFF. Here the CDR3 DNA reads TGTGCCAGCAGTGTTGGGGGAAGGGGCCCTGAAGCTTTCTTT.

This clonotype was detected ten times or more. The chain is built from TRBV5-1 and TRBJ2-7; 11 positions match TRBD2. This CDR3 has 16 amino acids. From germline, CDR1 is SGHRS and CDR2 YFSETQ. Losses at the gene ends were 4 bases for V and 5 bases for J; bases not matched to a gene: 11. In nucleotides, the CDR3 is TGCGCCAGCAGCGTCGGACTAGCGGGTTTGTTCCACGAGCAGTACTTC. This translates into CASSVGLAGLFHEQYF.

A remark on this clonotype: Being one base from a much bigger clone, this may be a read error. CDR3 region: CARETGAGNTICF. CDR3 DNA: TGTGCCAGAGAGACAGGGGCTGGAAACACCATATGTTTT. This sequence joins TRBV2 and TRBJ1-3; 8 bases agree with TRBD1. The CDR3 contains 13 residues. The germline CDR1 and CDR2 sequences are SNHLY and FYNNEI. The full variable domain, in which reference TRBV2 and TRBJ1-3 provide the parts outside the CDR3, is EPEVTQTPSHQVTQMGQEVILRCVPISNHLYFYWYRQILGQKVEFLVSFYNNEISEKSEIFDDQFSVERPDGSNFTLKIRSTKLEDSAMYFCARETGAGNTICFGEGSWLTVV.

This clonotype was detected ten times or more. CDR3: CASNGGRGNNEQFF. The CDR3 DNA reads TGTGCCAGCAACGGCGGGAGGGGCAACAATGAGCAGTTCTTC. The gene calls are TRBV12-3 or TRBV12-4 and TRBJ2-1, with TRBD2 matching 9 bases. The CDR3 spans 14 residues. The V gene end was trimmed by 7 bases and the J gene end by 5 bases; junction bases not matched to a gene: 6.